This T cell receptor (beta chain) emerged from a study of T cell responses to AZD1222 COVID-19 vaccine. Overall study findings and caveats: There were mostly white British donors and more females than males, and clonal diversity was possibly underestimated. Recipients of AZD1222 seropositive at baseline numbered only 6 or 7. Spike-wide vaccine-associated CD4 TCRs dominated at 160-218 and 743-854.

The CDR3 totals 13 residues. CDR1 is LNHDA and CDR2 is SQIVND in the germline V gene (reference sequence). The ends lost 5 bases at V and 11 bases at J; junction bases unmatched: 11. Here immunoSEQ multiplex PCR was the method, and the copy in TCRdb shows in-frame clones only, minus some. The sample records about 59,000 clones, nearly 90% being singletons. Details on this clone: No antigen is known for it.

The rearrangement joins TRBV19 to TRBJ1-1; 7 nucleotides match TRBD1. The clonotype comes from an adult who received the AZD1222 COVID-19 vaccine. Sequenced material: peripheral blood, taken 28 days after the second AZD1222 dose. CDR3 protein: CASSVRGIVGAFF. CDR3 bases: TGTGCCAGTAGTGTCAGGGGGATTGTTGGCGCTTTCTTT.